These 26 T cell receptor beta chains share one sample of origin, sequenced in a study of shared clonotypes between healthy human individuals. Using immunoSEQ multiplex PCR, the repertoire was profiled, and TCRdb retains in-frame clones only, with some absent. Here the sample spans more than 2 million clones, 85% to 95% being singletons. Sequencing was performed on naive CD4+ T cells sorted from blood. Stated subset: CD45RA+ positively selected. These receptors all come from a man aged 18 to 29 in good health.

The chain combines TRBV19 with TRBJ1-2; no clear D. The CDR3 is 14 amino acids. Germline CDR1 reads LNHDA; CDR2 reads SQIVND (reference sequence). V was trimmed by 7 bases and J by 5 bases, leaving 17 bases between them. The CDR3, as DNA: TGTGCCAGTACTGATAGGACGGGCTTTTATGGCTACACCTTC. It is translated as CASTDRTGFYGYTF.

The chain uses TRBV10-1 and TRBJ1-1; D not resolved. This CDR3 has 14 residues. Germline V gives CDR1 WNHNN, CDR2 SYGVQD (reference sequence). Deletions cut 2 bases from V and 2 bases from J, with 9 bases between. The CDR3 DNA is TGCGCCAGCAGTGAGAACCCTACAAACACTGAAGCTTTCTTT. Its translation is CASSENPTNTEAFF.

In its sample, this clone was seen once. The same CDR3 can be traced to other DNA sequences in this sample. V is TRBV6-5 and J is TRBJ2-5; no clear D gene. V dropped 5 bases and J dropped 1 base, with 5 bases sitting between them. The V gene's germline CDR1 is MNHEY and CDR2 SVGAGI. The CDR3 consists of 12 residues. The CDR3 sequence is CASSRTQETQYF. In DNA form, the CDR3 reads TGTGCCAGCAGTCGGACCCAAGAGACCCAGTACTTC.

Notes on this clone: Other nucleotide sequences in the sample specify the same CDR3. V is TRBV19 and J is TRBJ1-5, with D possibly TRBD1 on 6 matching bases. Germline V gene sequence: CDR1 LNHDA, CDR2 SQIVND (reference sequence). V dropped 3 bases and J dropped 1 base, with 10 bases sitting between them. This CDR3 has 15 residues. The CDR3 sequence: CASSIGGSSNQPQHF. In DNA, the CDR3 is TGTGCCAGTAGTATTGGGGGCTCCAGCAATCAGCCCCAGCATTTT.

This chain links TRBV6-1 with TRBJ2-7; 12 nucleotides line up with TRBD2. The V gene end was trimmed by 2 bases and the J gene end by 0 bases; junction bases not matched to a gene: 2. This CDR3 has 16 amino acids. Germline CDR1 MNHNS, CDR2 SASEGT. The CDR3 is CASSELAGGTSYEQYF. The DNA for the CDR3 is TGTGCCAGCAGTGAACTAGCGGGAGGGACCTCCTACGAGCAGTACTTC.

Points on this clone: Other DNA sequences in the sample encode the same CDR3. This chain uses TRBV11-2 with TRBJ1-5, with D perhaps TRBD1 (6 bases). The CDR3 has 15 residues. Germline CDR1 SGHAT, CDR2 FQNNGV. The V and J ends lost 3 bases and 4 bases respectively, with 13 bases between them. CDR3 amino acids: CASSLDGRGNQPQHF. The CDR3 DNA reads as TGTGCCAGCAGCTTGGACGGGAGGGGGAATCAGCCCCAGCATTTT.

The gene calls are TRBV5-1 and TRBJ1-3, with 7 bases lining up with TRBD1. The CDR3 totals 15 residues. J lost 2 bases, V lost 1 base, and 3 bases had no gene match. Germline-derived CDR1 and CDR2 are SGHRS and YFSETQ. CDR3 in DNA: TGCGCCAGCAGCTTGCTCACAGGGGCTGGAAACACCATATATTTT. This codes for CASSLLTGAGNTIYF.

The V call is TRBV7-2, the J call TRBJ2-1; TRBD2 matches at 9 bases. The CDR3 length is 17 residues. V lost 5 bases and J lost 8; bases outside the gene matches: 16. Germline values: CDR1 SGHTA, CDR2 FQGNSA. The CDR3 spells CASSPDSVGTSRDEQFF. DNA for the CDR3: TGTGCCAGCAGCCCGGATTCGGTGGGGACTAGCAGGGATGAGCAGTTCTTC.

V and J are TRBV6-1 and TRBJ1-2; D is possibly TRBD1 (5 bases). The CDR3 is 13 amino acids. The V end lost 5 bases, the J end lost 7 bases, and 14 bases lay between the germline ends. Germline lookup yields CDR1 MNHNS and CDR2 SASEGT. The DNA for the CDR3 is TGTGCCAGCAGTCCGGGGCAGGAGATTGGCTACACCTTC. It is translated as CASSPGQEIGYTF.

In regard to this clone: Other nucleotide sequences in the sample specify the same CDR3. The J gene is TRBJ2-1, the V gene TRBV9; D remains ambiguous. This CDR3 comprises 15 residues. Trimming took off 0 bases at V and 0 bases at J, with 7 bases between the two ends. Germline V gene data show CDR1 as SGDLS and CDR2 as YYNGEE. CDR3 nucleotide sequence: TGTGCCAGCAGCGTAGATCCGGGCTCCTACAATGAGCAGTTCTTC. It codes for CASSVDPGSYNEQFF.

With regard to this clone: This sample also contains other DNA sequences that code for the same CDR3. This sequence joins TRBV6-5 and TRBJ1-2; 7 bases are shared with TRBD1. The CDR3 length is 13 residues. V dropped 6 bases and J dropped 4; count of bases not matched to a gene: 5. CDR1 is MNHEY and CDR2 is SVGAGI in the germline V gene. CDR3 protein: CASSYQGGYGYTF. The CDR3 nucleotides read TGTGCCAGCAGCTACCAGGGGGGCTATGGCTACACCTTC.

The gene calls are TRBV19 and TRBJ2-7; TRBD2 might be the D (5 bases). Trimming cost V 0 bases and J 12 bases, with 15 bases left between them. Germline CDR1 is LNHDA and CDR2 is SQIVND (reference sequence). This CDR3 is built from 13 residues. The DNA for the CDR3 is TGTGCCAGTAGTATAGAGGACTCCGCGGCGACGTACTTC. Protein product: CASSIEDSAATYF.

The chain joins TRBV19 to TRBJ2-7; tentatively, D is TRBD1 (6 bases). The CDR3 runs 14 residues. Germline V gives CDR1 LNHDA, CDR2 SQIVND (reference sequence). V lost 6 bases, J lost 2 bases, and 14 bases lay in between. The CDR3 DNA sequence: TGTGCCAGTAGGCCACAGGACAGCCCCTACGAGCAGTACTTC. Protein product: CASRPQDSPYEQYF.

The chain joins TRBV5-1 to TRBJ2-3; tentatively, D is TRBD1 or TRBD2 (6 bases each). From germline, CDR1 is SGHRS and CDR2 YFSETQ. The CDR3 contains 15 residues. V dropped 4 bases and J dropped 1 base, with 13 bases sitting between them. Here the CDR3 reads CASSRPGAGTDTQYF. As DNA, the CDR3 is TGCGCCAGCAGCCGTCCGGGGGCCGGCACAGATACGCAGTATTTT.

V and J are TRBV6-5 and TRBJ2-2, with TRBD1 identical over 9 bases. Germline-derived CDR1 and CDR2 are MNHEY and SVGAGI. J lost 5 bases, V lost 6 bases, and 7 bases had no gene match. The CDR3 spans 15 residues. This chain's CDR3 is CASSSGTGYTGELFF. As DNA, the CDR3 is TGTGCCAGCAGCTCCGGGACAGGGTATACCGGGGAGCTGTTTTTT.

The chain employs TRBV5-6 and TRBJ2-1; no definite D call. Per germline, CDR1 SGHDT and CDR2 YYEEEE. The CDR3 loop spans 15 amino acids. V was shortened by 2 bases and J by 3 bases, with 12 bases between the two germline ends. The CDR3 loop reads CASSFGPTLYNEQFF. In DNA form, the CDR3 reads TGTGCCAGCAGCTTCGGGCCCACTCTCTACAATGAGCAGTTCTTC. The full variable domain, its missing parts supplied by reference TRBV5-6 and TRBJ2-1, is DAGVTQSPTHLIKTRGQQVTLRCSPKSGHDTVSWYQQALGQGPQFIFQYYEEEERQRGNFPDRFSGHQFPNYSSELNVNALLLGDSALYLCASSFGPTLYNEQFFGPGTRLTVL.

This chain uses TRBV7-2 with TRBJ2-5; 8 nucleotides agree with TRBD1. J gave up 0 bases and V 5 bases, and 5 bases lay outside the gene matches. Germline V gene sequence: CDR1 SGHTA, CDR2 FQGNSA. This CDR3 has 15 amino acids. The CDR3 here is CASSKGQGYQETQYF. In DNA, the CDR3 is TGTGCCAGCAGCAAAGGACAGGGCTACCAAGAGACCCAGTACTTC.

CDR3 nucleotide sequence: TGTGCCAGCAGTTTTGATAGCGGGGGCTACGAGCAGTACTTC. It yields the protein CASSFDSGGYEQYF. This chain links TRBV27 with TRBJ2-7, with 9 bases fitting TRBD2. Germline assignment: CDR1 MNHEY and CDR2 SMNVEV (reference sequence). Germline trimming cut 3 bases from V and 3 bases from J; bases unmatched to any gene: 3. This CDR3 region has 14 residues.

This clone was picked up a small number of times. CDR3 in amino acids: CASSHRQVYEQFF. The CDR3, as DNA: TGCGCCAGCAGCCACCGACAGGTCTATGAGCAGTTCTTC. The V and J genes are TRBV4-1 and TRBJ2-1, with D perhaps TRBD1 (6 bases). Germline CDR1 reads MGHRA; CDR2 reads YSYEKL. V dropped 3 bases and J dropped 8 bases, with 11 bases sitting between them. This CDR3 region has 13 residues.

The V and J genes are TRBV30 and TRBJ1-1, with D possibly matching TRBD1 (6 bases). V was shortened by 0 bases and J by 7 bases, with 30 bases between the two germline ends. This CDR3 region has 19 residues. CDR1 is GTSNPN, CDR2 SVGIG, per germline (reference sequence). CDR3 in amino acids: CAWSVLGFPRQGRENEAFF. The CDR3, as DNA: TGTGCCTGGAGTGTACTGGGATTCCCCCGGCAGGGGAGAGAGAATGAAGCTTTCTTT. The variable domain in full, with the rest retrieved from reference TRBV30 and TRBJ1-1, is SQTIHQWPATLVQPVGSPLSLECTVEGTSNPNLYWYRQAAGRGLQLLFYSVGIGQISSEVPQNLSASRPQDRQFILSSKKLLLSDSGFYLCAWSVLGFPRQGRENEAFFGQGTRLTVV.

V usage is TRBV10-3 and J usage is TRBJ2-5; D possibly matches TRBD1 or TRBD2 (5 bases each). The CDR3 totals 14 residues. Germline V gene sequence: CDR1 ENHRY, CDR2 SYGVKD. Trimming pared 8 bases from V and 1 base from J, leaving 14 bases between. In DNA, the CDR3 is TGTGCCATCTCCCCGGGACCCTCCCAAGAGACCCAGTACTTC. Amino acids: CAISPGPSQETQYF.

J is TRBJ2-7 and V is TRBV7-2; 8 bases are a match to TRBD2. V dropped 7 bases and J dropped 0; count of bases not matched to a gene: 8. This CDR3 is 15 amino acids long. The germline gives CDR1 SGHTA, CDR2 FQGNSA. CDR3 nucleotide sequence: TGTGCCAGCAACTCTATAGCGGGGCACTCCTACGAGCAGTACTTC. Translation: CASNSIAGHSYEQYF.

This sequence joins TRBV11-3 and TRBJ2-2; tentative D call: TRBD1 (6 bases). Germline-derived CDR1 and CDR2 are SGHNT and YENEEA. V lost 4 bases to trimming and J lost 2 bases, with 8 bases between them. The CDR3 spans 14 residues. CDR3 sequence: CASSSGTNTGELFF. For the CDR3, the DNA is TGTGCCAGCAGCTCCGGGACAAACACCGGGGAGCTGTTTTTT.

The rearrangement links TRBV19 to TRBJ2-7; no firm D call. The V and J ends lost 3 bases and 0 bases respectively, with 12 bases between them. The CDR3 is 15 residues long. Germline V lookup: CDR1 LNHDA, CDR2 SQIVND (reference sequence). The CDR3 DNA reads TGTGCCAGTAGTATGGGCCACTTGGGCTCCTACGAGCAGTACTTC. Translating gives CASSMGHLGSYEQYF.

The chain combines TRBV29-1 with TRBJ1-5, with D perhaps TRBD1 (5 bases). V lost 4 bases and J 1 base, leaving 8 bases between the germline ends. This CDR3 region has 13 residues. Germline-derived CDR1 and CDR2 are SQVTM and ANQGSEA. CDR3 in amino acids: CSVARESNQPQHF. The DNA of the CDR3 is TGCAGCGTTGCCAGGGAGAGCAATCAGCCCCAGCATTTT.

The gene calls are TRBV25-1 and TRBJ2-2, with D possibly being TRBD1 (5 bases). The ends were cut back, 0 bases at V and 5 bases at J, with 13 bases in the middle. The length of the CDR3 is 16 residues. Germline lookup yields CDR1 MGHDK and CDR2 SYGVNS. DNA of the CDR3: TGTGCCAGCAGTGAATATAGGACATTAGTTACCGGGGAGCTGTTTTTT. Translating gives CASSEYRTLVTGELFF. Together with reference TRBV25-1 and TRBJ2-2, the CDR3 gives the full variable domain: EADIYQTPRYLVIGTGKKITLECSQTMGHDKMYWYQQDPGMELHLIHYSYGVNSTEKGDLSSESTVSRIRTEHFPLTLESARPSHTSQYLCASSEYRTLVTGELFFGEGSRLTVL.